Sequencing of this T cell receptor beta chain was carried out in a study of blood T cell repertoires in COVID-19. At the level of the study: In each case, the material was cDNA or gDNA derived from T cells, B-cell-depleted T cells, or PBMCs.

Generated by immunoSEQ multiplex PCR, the TCRdb table keeps only in-frame clones and is missing some. The sample holds roughly 150,000 clones, around 86% seen once. V lost 3 bases and J lost 6; bases outside the gene matches: 4. CDR3 length: 13 residues. The V gene's germline CDR1 is SGHRS and CDR2 YFSETQ. Sequenced input: peripheral blood. The chain is built from TRBV5-1 and TRBJ1-2; 8 positions agree with TRBD1. This clonotype was obtained from a man older than 75 with acute or convalescent COVID-19. The CDR3 is CASSSTGADGYTF. As DNA, the CDR3 is TGCGCCAGCAGCTCGACAGGGGCGGATGGCTACACCTTC.